A selection of T cell receptor beta chains follows, all from one sample in a study of vaccination and CD4 T cells after COVID-19. TCRdb re-derived calls from the PCR reads in MiXCR, one entry per CDR3 protein. The sample carries about 2,800 distinct CDR3 sequences, 84% recorded once. No antigen has been assigned to these receptors. The sequenced material came from CD4+ T cells from blood, cultured in vitro. The receptors derive from a human donor who had recovered from COVID-19. Both conserved end residues are part of each CDR3. The D gene is left open where the match is weak. Size is omitted from some rows. Given values are once, few, many or a class for expanded clones.

TRBJ2-3,TRBD2,.,TRBV19,TGTGCCAGTGGGCCGGGACTAGCGTCAGATACGCAGTATTTT,CASGPGLASDTQYF
TRBJ1-3,.,.,TRBV19,TGTGCCAGTAGCGACCTACCTGACAGTACGGTCAGAAACACCATATATTTT,CASSDLPDSTVRNTIYF
TRBJ1-6,.,.,TRBV6-5,TGTGCCAGCAGTTACTCTGTCAAGGGTTATTCACCCCTCCACTTT,CASSYSVKGYSPLHF
TRBJ1-6,.,.,TRBV28,TGTGCCAGCATCAGGGGCCGGTTGGGTTCACCCCTCCACTTT,CASIRGRLGSPLHF
TRBJ2-7,TRBD2,.,TRBV20-1,TGCAGTGCTAGAGATTTTAGCGGGGGGGACCGCGAGCAGTACTTC,CSARDFSGGDREQYF
TRBJ1-4,TRBD1,once,TRBV20-1,TGCAGTGCTAGATACAACGACCAGGGGGTTGAGGAAAAACTGTTTTTT,CSARYNDQGVEEKLFF
TRBJ2-7,.,.,TRBV12-3/TRBV12-4,TGTGCCAGCAGACCAAACAGTAGGGGTGAGCAGTACTTC,CASRPNSRGEQYF
TRBJ2-7,TRBD2,.,TRBV20-1,TGCAGTGCCAAACTAGCGGGGGGCACCTACGAGCAGTACTTC,CSAKLAGGTYEQYF
TRBJ2-4,.,.,TRBV10-3,TGTGCCATCAGTGAGGCAGGGGAAAACATTCAGTACTTC,CAISEAGENIQYF
TRBJ1-2,.,.,TRBV2,TGTGCCAGCAGTGCCGGGGCCGAGGGCTACACCTTC,CASSAGAEGYTF
TRBJ1-3,.,.,TRBV18,TGTGCCAGCTCATCAACGCAATACTCTGGAAACACCATATATTTT,CASSSTQYSGNTIYF
TRBJ1-1,.,large,TRBV19,TGTGCCAGTAGTGAACTCGGGGCCCAGGGAGCTTTCTTT,CASSELGAQGAFF
TRBJ1-1,.,.,TRBV10-3,TGTGCCATCAGCCCGCTCCAGGGTGGGACTGAAGCTTTCTTT,CAISPLQGGTEAFF
TRBJ2-1,.,few,TRBV6-1,TGTGCCAGCAGCCCCGGCACGGACTACAATGAGCAGTTCTTC,CASSPGTDYNEQFF
TRBJ1-5,TRBD1,once,TRBV20-1,TGCAGTGCGGGACAGGGTGACTCTAGCAATCAGCCCCAGCATTTT,CSAGQGDSSNQPQHF
TRBJ2-5,TRBD2,.,TRBV7-8,TGTGCCAGCAGCTTAGGAGTAGCGGGGGGCCCCCGTGTCCAGTACTTC,CASSLGVAGGPRVQYF
TRBJ1-2,.,.,TRBV2,TGTGCGGGGGCTGAACAGGGTTACTATGGCTACACCTTC,CAGAEQGYYGYTF
TRBJ2-3,.,.,TRBV7-9,TGTGCCAGCAGCTCGTCTTGGATGACTAGCACAGATACGCAGTATTTT,CASSSSWMTSTDTQYF
TRBJ1-2,.,.,TRBV7-9,TGTGCCAGCAGCTTAGGGAGGGCGTCTAACTATGGCTACACCTTC,CASSLGRASNYGYTF
TRBJ1-5,.,.,TRBV6-5,TGTGCCAGCAGTTACACCAGGGCCCCTCAGCCCCAGCATTTT,CASSYTRAPQPQHF
TRBJ2-3,.,.,TRBV5-1,TGCGCCAGCAGCTTGGACGGGTTGGGAGCAGATACGCAGTATTTT,CASSLDGLGADTQYF
TRBJ1-2,TRBD1,.,TRBV19,TGTGCCAGTAGTATACCGGGACAGGGGGCAAGAGGCTACACCTTC,CASSIPGQGARGYTF
TRBJ2-2,TRBD1,.,TRBV7-6,TGTGCCAGCAGCACCACAGGGGGGCACGGCACCGGGGAGCTGTTTTTT,CASSTTGGHGTGELFF
TRBJ2-2,TRBD1,once,TRBV19,TGTGCCAGTAGTGCGTCACAGGGGACCGGGGAGCTGTTTTTT,CASSASQGTGELFF